This T cell receptor (beta chain) was recovered during a study of ipilimumab plus nivolumab after autologous stem cell transplantation. The overall study: Patients received a median of 5 ipilimumab and 8 or 9 nivolumab doses.

Patients got 3 mg/kg IV nivolumab weeks 1, 4, 7, 10, then biweekly through week 26. Trimming removed 5 bases from V and 13 bases from J, with 15 bases in between. Per germline, CDR1 SGHVS and CDR2 FQNEAQ. CDR3 length: 12 residues. The data were produced by immunoSEQ multiplex PCR, yet TCRdb's version contains in-frame clones alone and is incomplete. This repertoire shows about 9,500 clones, more than 60% found once; its top ten account for less than 20%. The TCR comes from a female donor with multiple myeloma. The starting material was PBMCs, obtained in a trial of ipilimumab plus nivolumab as post-transplant consolidation. V usage is TRBV7-8 and J usage is TRBJ2-1, with D possibly being TRBD1 (6 bases). CDR3 bases: TGTGCCAGCAGCGCAAACAGGGTCTATCAGTTCTTC. Protein: CASSANRVYQFF.